This T cell receptor (beta chain) was found in a study of response to subunit inactivated influenza vaccine. MiXCR was run by TCRdb on the RT-PCR reads, yielding one entry per CDR3 protein. The table includes 600,000 to 850,000 distinct CDR3 sequences, 12% to 15% detected once. Study conclusions and caveats: New T cells are recruited in small numbers by each seasonal influenza vaccination, according to the authors' suggestion.

The table lists this clonotype with a few counts. Its target is unknown. Trimming took 5 bases from V and 5 from J; bases not matched to a gene: 11. Looked up from germline, CDR1 is SGHAT and CDR2 is FQNNGV. The CDR3 loop spans 16 amino acids. The genes are TRBV11-2 and TRBJ2-3; 9 bases align to TRBD1. This material consisted of PBMCs from blood, taken 14 days before vaccination. This receptor was taken from a man between 45 and 60 years old who received an inactivated influenza vaccine. The CDR3 DNA follows: TGTGCCAGCAGCAAAGCCGGGACAGGGTCCGGAGATACGCAGTATTTT. This codes for CASSKAGTGSGDTQYF.